Presented here are 8 T cell receptor beta chains from one specimen sequenced in a study of cytomegalovirus exposure and HLA in healthy donors. The PCR contained 60 Vbeta and 13 Jbeta primers. Method: immunoSEQ multiplex PCR; TCRdb's copy keeps in-frame clones and lacks some. The sample includes 130,000 or so clones, 75% of them seen just once. The specimen was PBMCs. Every receptor here comes from a man aged 35-49 years in good health and CMV-seronegative.

The chain recombines TRBV5-1 with TRBJ1-5; 7 positions agree with TRBD1. This CDR3 is built from 19 residues. Trimming removed 4 bases from V and 2 bases from J; junction bases left unmatched: 18. Germline V gene data show CDR1 as SGHRS and CDR2 as YFSETQ. The CDR3 sequence: CASSTITGVGYMGNQPQHF. CDR3 DNA: TGCGCCAGCAGCACCATAACAGGGGTCGGTTATATGGGCAATCAGCCCCAGCATTTT.

V and J are TRBV19 and TRBJ1-2, with D possibly TRBD1 on 5 matching bases. From germline, CDR1 is LNHDA and CDR2 SQIVND (reference sequence). With 6 bases removed from V and 4 bases from J, the gap between germline ends came to 21 bases. CDR3 length equals 16 residues. CDR3 nucleotide sequence: TGTGCCAGTAGAAACGCTGACTCAGGGAACCGCTATGGCTACACCTTC. This encodes CASRNADSGNRYGYTF.

Details on this clone: This specimen includes other DNA sequences encoding the same CDR3. V and J are TRBV5-6 and TRBJ2-7; 8 bases agree with TRBD1. Germline V CDR1 and CDR2: SGHDT, YYEEEE. The CDR3 loop spans 14 amino acids. The V gene end was trimmed by 3 bases and the J gene end by 2 bases; junction bases not matched to a gene: 4. The CDR3 loop is CASSSGTGPYEQYF. The CDR3 DNA reads TGTGCCAGCAGCTCCGGGACAGGTCCCTACGAGCAGTACTTC.

The V and J genes are TRBV30 and TRBJ1-2; D gene ambiguous. With 4 bases removed from V and 3 bases from J, the gap between germline ends came to 9 bases. Looked up from germline, CDR1 is GTSNPN and CDR2 is SVGIG (reference sequence). The length of the CDR3 is 12 residues. CDR3 loop: CAWTGRDYGYTF. The CDR3 DNA reads TGTGCCTGGACCGGGAGGGACTATGGCTACACCTTC.

CDR3 in DNA: TGTGCCAGCAGCCTACAAGACAGGGCGGGCTATGGCTACACCTTC. This encodes CASSLQDRAGYGYTF. The genes are TRBV14 and TRBJ1-2, with 7 bases matching TRBD1. CDR3 length equals 15 residues. Germline values: CDR1 SGHDN, CDR2 FVKESK. V gave up 4 bases and J gave up 4 bases; unmatched junction bases: 9.

This clone was seen only a few times. An end of the junction differs from the germline gene, which may be a read error. The rearrangement links TRBV5-6 to TRBJ1-2, with 7 nucleotides matching TRBD1. The germline V gene encodes CDR1 SGHDT and CDR2 YYEEEE. CDR3 length equals 13 residues. In nucleotides, the CDR3 is TGTGCCAGCAGGTCGCGGACAGGTTTCCCCGAAGCATTC. Protein sequence: CASRSRTGFPEAF.

The chain joins TRBV27 to TRBJ1-1, with 7 bases lining up with TRBD1. Germline CDR1 and CDR2: MNHEY and SMNVEV (reference sequence). CDR3 length: 15 residues. V gave up 6 bases and J gave up 5 bases; unmatched junction bases: 12. CDR3 residues: CASSSTGTVTTEAFF. CDR3 bases: TGTGCCAGCAGCTCAACCGGGACAGTCACGACTGAAGCTTTCTTT.

This clone has a single count. The chain recombines TRBV7-9 with TRBJ2-1; 10 positions agree with TRBD2. With V trimmed by 7 bases and J by 6 bases, 6 bases remained unmatched. Germline values: CDR1 SEHNR, CDR2 FQNEAQ (reference sequence). This CDR3 is 14 amino acids long. The CDR3 coding sequence is TGTGCCAGCACGAGCGGGAGGGGTTCCAATGAGCAGTTCTTC. It yields the protein CASTSGRGSNEQFF.